The next 30 T cell receptor beta chains were all read from a single sample in a study of T cells in women clearing cervical HPV infection. TCRdb's copy holds only in-frame clones and misses some; the assay was immunoSEQ multiplex PCR. This sample contains about 31,000 clones. Sequencing was carried out using blood buffy coat. The receptors come from a woman aged 18 to 75 with a cervical HPV16 infection that either progressed to CIN3+ or cleared (not recorded which).

Worth noting for this clone: The read terminates 3 residues ahead of where the CDR3 ends, so the germline J gene completes it. The chain couples TRBV20-1 to TRBJ1-1, with TRBD1 identical over 8 bases. Trimming removed 5 bases from V and 5 bases from J; junction bases left unmatched: 13. Germline CDR1 is DFQATT and CDR2 is SNEGSKA (reference sequence). This CDR3 spans 15 amino acids. CDR3 bases read: TGCAGTGCTCCAGAGTATTGGGACAGGAGGACTGAA. This translates into CSAPEYWDRRTE. The entire CDR3 protein is CSAPEYWDRRTEAFF.

As concerns this clone: From the germline J gene comes the end of the CDR3, since the read stops 3 residues before it. The chain has TRBV7-6 and TRBJ1-3; no clear D gene. Germline values: CDR1 SGHVS, CDR2 FNYEAQ. The CDR3 totals 14 residues. V lost 5 bases, J lost 4 bases, and 12 bases lay in between. CDR3 region: CASSPSPLGNTIYF. The covered CDR3 bases are TGTGCCAGCAGCCCGAGTCCACTGGGAAACACC.

As to this clone: The read comes to an end 3 residues before the CDR3 does, leaving the germline J gene to fill in the end. V and J are TRBV19 and TRBJ2-5, with a weak D call TRBD2 (6 bases). This CDR3 spans 14 amino acids. V gave up 3 bases and J gave up 6 bases, with 14 bases separating them. Germline V CDR1 and CDR2: LNHDA, SQIVND (reference sequence). The CDR3 loop is CASSMGTSEQTQYF. The part of the CDR3 DNA that was read is TGTGCCAGTAGTATGGGGACTTCAGAACAGACC.

Remarks on this clone: Read data end 3 residues before the CDR3 end; the end is taken from the germline J gene. The rearrangement uses TRBV7-8 and TRBJ2-5; a possible D gene is TRBD2 (7 bases). This CDR3 has 15 amino acids. From germline, CDR1 is SGHVS and CDR2 FQNEAQ. V lost 5 bases, J lost 2 bases, and 15 bases lay in between. The part of the CDR3 DNA that was read is TGTGCCAGCAGCCCGAGAGGGGGGGGGCAAGAGACC. Its protein product is CASSPRGGGQET. The CDR3 in full is CASSPRGGGQETQYF. The complete variable domain, with remaining parts taken from reference TRBV7-8 and TRBJ2-5, reads GAGVSQSPRYKVAKRGQDVALRCDPISGHVSLFWYQQALGQGPEFLTYFQNEAQLDKSGLPSDRFFAERPEGSVSTLKIQRTQQEDSAVYLCASSPRGGGQETQYFGPGTRLLVL.

Comment on this clone: With the read ending 3 residues before the CDR3 end, the germline J gene is used to fill in that end. The J gene is TRBJ1-1, the V gene TRBV18, with D tentatively TRBD1 (6 bases). Looked up from germline, CDR1 is KGHSH and CDR2 is LQKENI. The CDR3 is 15 residues long. The V and J ends lost 4 bases and 4 bases respectively, with 16 bases between them. The sequenced part of the CDR3 DNA is TGTGCCAGCTCACTTTCAGGGGCCCGGGGCACTGAA. This gives the protein CASSLSGARGTE. Given in full, the CDR3 is CASSLSGARGTEAFF.

A remark on this clone: Sequencing ends 3 residues short of the CDR3 end; the germline J gene provides the rest. The chain employs TRBV2 and TRBJ1-2, with D perhaps matching TRBD1 (6 bases). With 5 bases removed from V and 4 bases from J, the gap between germline ends came to 11 bases. Germline loops: CDR1 SNHLY, CDR2 FYNNEI. The CDR3 is 13 amino acids. The part of the CDR3 DNA that was read is TGTGCCAGCAGTCCGGGGGGCAGCTATGGC. It yields the protein CASSPGGSYG. The whole CDR3 reads CASSPGGSYGYTF.

A remark on this clone: The read stops 3 residues short of the end of the CDR3; the missing end is completed from the germline J gene. The rearrangement joins TRBV19 to TRBJ1-5, with unresolved D. Trimming left V 1 base short and J 2 bases short, with 6 bases between. CDR1 is LNHDA and CDR2 is SQIVND in the germline V gene (reference sequence). The CDR3 totals 14 residues. Incomplete CDR3 DNA: TGTGCCAGTAGTATAGCACCGGGCAATCAGCCC. It translates to CASSIAPGNQP. The complete CDR3 sequence is CASSIAPGNQPQHF.

Concerning this clone: The read terminates 3 residues before the CDR3 end, so the remaining end is supplied by the germline J gene. The rearrangement uses TRBV18 and TRBJ2-4; D is unclear. From germline, CDR1 is KGHSH and CDR2 LQKENI. The CDR3 totals 14 residues. The part of the CDR3 DNA that was read is TGTGCCAGCTCACCATCGCGGCAAGATTATGGT. Protein product: CASSPSRQDYG. The entire CDR3 protein is CASSPSRQDYGQYF.

To note about this clone: The CDR3 goes on 3 residues after the read ends, and that part is filled in from the germline J gene. V usage is TRBV20-1 and J usage is TRBJ2-4, with 10 bases fitting TRBD1. Germline V gene lookup returns CDR1 DFQATT and CDR2 SNEGSKA (reference sequence). This CDR3 has 12 residues. The chain's CDR3 is CSASDRGPGQYF. The part of the CDR3 DNA that was read is TGCAGTGCATCAGACAGGGGGCCTGGT.

With regard to this clone: Read sequence stops 3 residues before the CDR3 end, and the germline J gene provides the missing end. The rearrangement links TRBV18 to TRBJ1-1; a weak D match, TRBD1 (5 bases). The CDR3 is 13 amino acids. Trimming left V 0 bases short and J 7 bases short, with 9 bases between. Germline V gene lookup returns CDR1 KGHSH and CDR2 LQKENI. The part of the CDR3 DNA that was read is TGTGCCAGCTCACCACCGTGGGGACTTGAA. Protein sequence: CASSPPWGLE. The entire CDR3 is CASSPPWGLEAFF.

Notes on this clone: From the germline J gene comes the end of the CDR3, since the read stops 3 residues before it. The V and J genes are TRBV7-3 and TRBJ1-1; 7 bases are shared with TRBD1. This CDR3 spans 14 amino acids. V trimming: 5 bases; J trimming: 3 bases; junction bases outside the gene matches: 6. Germline assignment: CDR1 SGHTA and CDR2 FQGTGA. Partial CDR3 DNA: TGTGCCAGCAGCCGGACAGGATCGGACACTGAA. Translated: CASSRTGSDTE. The full CDR3 protein is CASSRTGSDTEAFF.

For this clone: The observed sequence ends 3 residues before the CDR3 terminus, with the missing tail filled in from the germline J gene. Additional DNA sequences in this sample encode the identical CDR3. The chain recombines TRBV5-1 with TRBJ1-3; a possible D gene is TRBD1 (6 bases). There are 16 residues in the CDR3. Trimming removed 5 bases at V and 0 bases at J, with 15 bases between. Germline V CDR1 and CDR2: SGHRS, YFSETQ. The CDR3 loop is CASSVLQGGSGNTIYF. Incomplete CDR3 DNA: TGCGCCAGCAGTGTACTACAGGGAGGCTCTGGAAACACC.

Concerning this clone itself: The read is 3 residues too short to cover the CDR3 end, so that end is filled in from the germline J gene. This chain uses TRBV11-2 with TRBJ2-2, with TRBD1 matching 10 bases. The CDR3 runs to 15 residues. Germline V CDR1 and CDR2: SGHAT, FQNNGV. The CDR3 sequence: CASSLGTGGDEKLFF. The covered CDR3 bases are TGTGCCAGCAGCTTAGGGACAGGGGGAGATGAAAAG.

A note on this clone: Sequencing ends 3 residues short of the CDR3 end; the germline J gene provides the rest. The gene calls are TRBV20-1 and TRBJ1-4; D gene unclear. The germline gives CDR1 DFQATT, CDR2 SNEGSKA (reference sequence). The CDR3 totals 13 residues. V was pared by 6 bases and J by 3 bases, with 11 bases between. The sequenced part of the CDR3 DNA is TGCAGTGCAGAAGGGCTGTCTAATGAAAAA. Encoded protein: CSAEGLSNEK. The CDR3 as a whole reads CSAEGLSNEKLFF.

On this clone itself: The read finishes 3 residues shy of the CDR3 end, and the germline J gene is used to complete it. The chain joins TRBV2 to TRBJ1-5, with TRBD1 matching 9 bases. V shed 6 bases and J 0 bases; nucleotides not matched to a gene: 3. The CDR3 runs 15 residues. CDR1 is SNHLY, CDR2 FYNNEI, per germline. CDR3 DNA (partial): TGTGCCAGCAGGGGACAGGGTTATAGCAATCAGCCC. Amino acid sequence: CASRGQGYSNQP. The whole CDR3 is CASRGQGYSNQPQHF.

A remark on this clone: Germline and junction disagree at one end, which may indicate a read error. Sequencing ends 3 residues short of the CDR3 end; the germline J gene provides the rest. This specimen includes other DNA sequences encoding the same CDR3. V and J are TRBV18 and TRBJ2-7, with TRBD2 matching over 8 bases. CDR3 length: 14 residues. From germline, CDR1 is KGHSH and CDR2 LQKENI. This CDR3 reads CASSPRGGDYEQYF. The sequenced part of the CDR3 DNA is TGTGCCAGCTCCCCACGGGGGGGGGATTACGAG.

Details on this clone: Read data end 3 residues before the CDR3 end; the end is taken from the germline J gene. The chain links TRBV7-2 to TRBJ2-7; D is uncertain. The CDR3 runs 13 residues. From germline, CDR1 is SGHTA and CDR2 FQGNSA. Trimming took 5 bases from V and 4 from J, leaving 12 bases between them. The CDR3 loop is CASSPAPRYEQYF. CDR3 DNA, as far as it was read: TGTGCCAGCAGCCCCGCCCCGCGGTACGAG.

A note on this clone: The read finishes 3 residues shy of the CDR3 end, and the germline J gene is used to complete it. V usage is TRBV20-1 and J usage is TRBJ1-5; tentatively, D is TRBD1 (6 bases). Deletions cut 3 bases from V and 0 bases from J, with 9 bases between. The CDR3 runs to 14 residues. Germline V CDR1 and CDR2: DFQATT, SNEGSKA (reference sequence). The CDR3 sequence is CSARAGASNQPQHF. The CDR3 DNA, read in part, is TGCAGTGCTAGGGCGGGGGCTAGCAATCAGCCC.

Note on this clone: Read coverage stops 3 residues before the CDR3 terminus; the germline J gene supplies the remainder. The chain carries TRBV10-1 and TRBJ2-3; a possible D gene is TRBD2 (5 bases). V was trimmed by 5 bases and J by 0 bases, leaving 9 bases between them. The CDR3 extends over 14 amino acids. CDR1 WNHNN and CDR2 SYGVQD come from the germline V gene (reference sequence). The CDR3 here is CASSKTGSTDTQYF. Partial CDR3 DNA: TGCGCCAGCAGTAAAACGGGGAGCACAGATACG.

Remarks on this clone: The missing CDR3 end, 3 residues past where the read stops, is filled in from the germline J gene. This chain links TRBV20-1 with TRBJ1-2; 12 bases agree with TRBD1. There are 14 residues in the CDR3. CDR1 and CDR2 from the germline V gene are DFQATT and SNEGSKA (reference sequence). The CDR3 DNA, read in part, is TGCAGTGCTAGACCGGGACAGGGGGCGCGCGGC. Its protein is CSARPGQGARG. The CDR3 reads in full as CSARPGQGARGYTF.

A word on this clone: Read data end 3 residues before the CDR3 end; the end is taken from the germline J gene. The chain recombines TRBV6-4 with TRBJ2-2, with D uncertain. The CDR3 is 14 amino acids. The V gene lost 4 bases and the J gene lost 2 bases, with 8 bases spanning the gap. Germline lookup yields CDR1 MRHNA and CDR2 SNTAGT. CDR3 sequence reads: CASSVGYNTGELFF. CDR3 DNA, as far as it was read: TGTGCCAGCAGTGTAGGGTACAACACCGGGGAG.

Of note for this clone: Coverage ceases 3 residues before the CDR3 finishes, and the germline J gene fills in the end. Other DNA variants within this sample encode the same CDR3. The chain is built from TRBV18 and TRBJ2-7, with D maybe TRBD1 (6 bases). V shed 6 bases and J shed 3 bases, with 15 bases lying between them. The CDR3 extends over 14 amino acids. Germline CDR1 is KGHSH and CDR2 is LQKENI. The DNA read from the CDR3 is TGTGCCAGCTCCCCGTCGACAGGAAACTACGAG. This translates into CASSPSTGNYE. Given in full, the CDR3 is CASSPSTGNYEQYF. The variable domain in full, with the rest retrieved from reference TRBV18 and TRBJ2-7, is NAGVMQNPRHLVRRRGQEARLRCSPMKGHSHVYWYRQLPEEGLKFMVYLQKENIIDESGMPKERFSAEFPKEGPSILRIQQVVRGDSAAYFCASSPSTGNYEQYFGPGTRLTVT.

In regard to this clone: The read ends 3 residues shy of where the CDR3 ends; the end is completed using the germline J gene. The chain combines TRBV6-2 or TRBV6-3 with TRBJ2-1; D might be TRBD2 (6 bases). From germline, CDR1 is MNHEY and CDR2 SVGEGT. Trimming stripped 4 bases from V and 6 bases from J, with 13 bases between. CDR3 length: 14 residues. CDR3 DNA (partial): TGTGCCAGCAGTTCGGCCGGGACTTTCAATGAG. Its protein is CASSSAGTFNE. The entire CDR3 reads CASSSAGTFNEQFF.

Regarding this clone: The read terminates 3 residues before the CDR3 end, so the remaining end is supplied by the germline J gene. V is TRBV5-6 and J is TRBJ2-7, with D perhaps matching TRBD1 (5 bases). The CDR3 has 14 residues. CDR1 and CDR2 (germline): SGHDT, YYEEEE. The V end was cut by 2 bases, the J end by 2 bases, with 11 bases between. The DNA read from the CDR3 is TGTGCCAGCAGCTTAGGGGTTCAAGCCTACGAG. Translation: CASSLGVQAYE. The CDR3 in full is CASSLGVQAYEQYF.

Worth noting for this clone: The read gets to within 3 residues of the CDR3 end, and the germline J gene fills in the rest. The J gene is TRBJ1-1, the V gene TRBV20-1; D might be TRBD1 (5 bases). CDR1 and CDR2 from the germline V gene are DFQATT and SNEGSKA (reference sequence). The V gene lost 2 bases and the J gene lost 3 bases, with 7 bases spanning the gap. The CDR3 consists of 12 residues. The CDR3 here is CSARKGDTEAFF. The CDR3 DNA, read in part, is TGCAGTGCTAGAAAAGGGGACACTGAA.

Concerning this clone: The read gets to within 3 residues of the CDR3 end, and the germline J gene fills in the rest. This chain joins TRBV19 and TRBJ1-5; D is unresolved. Trimming shortened V by 8 bases and J by 9 bases, and 23 bases separated the two germline ends. Germline CDR1 and CDR2: LNHDA and SQIVND (reference sequence). The CDR3 extends over 15 amino acids. CDR3 residues: CASSAGLNEVRPQHF. The part of the CDR3 DNA that was read is TGTGCCAGTTCAGCGGGTCTGAACGAGGTGAGGCCC.

As concerns this clone: The CDR3 end falls 3 residues outside the read, so it is completed with the germline J gene. V gene TRBV19 combines with J gene TRBJ1-5; possibly TRBD1 for D (6 bases). The V gene lost 5 bases and the J gene lost 5 bases, with 10 bases spanning the gap. This CDR3 is 13 amino acids long. Germline-derived CDR1 and CDR2 are LNHDA and SQIVND (reference sequence). Incomplete CDR3 DNA: TGTGCCAGTAGTCCACAGGGTCATCAGCCC. Its protein is CASSPQGHQP. The whole CDR3 protein reads CASSPQGHQPQHF. The whole variable domain, filled in from reference TRBV19 and TRBJ1-5, reads DGGITQSPKYLFRKEGQNVTLSCEQNLNHDAMYWYRQDPGQGLRLIYYSQIVNDFQKGDIAEGYSVSREKKESFPLTVTSAQKNPTAFYLCASSPQGHQPQHFGDGTRLSIL.

Concerning this clone itself: The read ends 3 residues shy of where the CDR3 ends; the end is completed using the germline J gene. This chain joins TRBV5-3 and TRBJ1-4; D unresolved. TRBV5-3 falls under the ORF class, with uncertain function. The CDR3 contains 13 residues. The CDR3 protein is CARSITDNSPLFF. Partial CDR3 DNA: TGTGCCAGAAGCATTACAGATAATTCACCA.

Points on this clone: The sequenced fragment ends 3 residues before the CDR3 boundary, so the rest is inferred from the germline J gene. The chain couples TRBV25-1 to TRBJ2-7; TRBD1 is a possible D gene (6 bases). Trimming took 3 bases from V and 0 from J, leaving 9 bases between them. The germline gives CDR1 MGHDK, CDR2 SYGVNS. The CDR3 sequence is 14 residues long. CDR3 DNA, as far as it was read: TGTGCCAGCAGTGAGGGACACATCTCCTACGAG. Protein sequence: CASSEGHISYE. The CDR3 reads in full as CASSEGHISYEQYF.

Worth noting for this clone: The read gets to within 3 residues of the CDR3 end, and the germline J gene fills in the rest. The rearrangement uses TRBV24-1 and TRBJ1-4, with 12 bases identical to TRBD1. The CDR3 contains 17 residues. After removal of 4 bases from V and 10 bases from J, the junction contained 12 bases not matched to a gene. The germline CDR1 and CDR2 sequences are KGHDR and SFDVKD. The CDR3 is CATSDRTTPGQGAKLFF. CDR3 bases read: TGTGCCACCAGTGACCGGACTACTCCGGGACAGGGGGCAAAA.